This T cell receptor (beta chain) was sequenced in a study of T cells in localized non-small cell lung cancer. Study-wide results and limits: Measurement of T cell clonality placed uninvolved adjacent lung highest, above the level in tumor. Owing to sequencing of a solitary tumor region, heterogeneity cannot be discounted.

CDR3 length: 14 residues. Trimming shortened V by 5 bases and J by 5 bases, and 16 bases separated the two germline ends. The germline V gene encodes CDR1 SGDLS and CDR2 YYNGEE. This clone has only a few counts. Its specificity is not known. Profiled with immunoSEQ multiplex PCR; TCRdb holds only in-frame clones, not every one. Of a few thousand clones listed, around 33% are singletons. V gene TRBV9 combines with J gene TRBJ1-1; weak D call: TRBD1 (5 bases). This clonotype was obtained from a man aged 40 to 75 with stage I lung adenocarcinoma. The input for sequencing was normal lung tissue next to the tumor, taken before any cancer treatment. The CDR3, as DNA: TGTGCCAGCAGTGAAATAGCAGGGCCAACTGAAGCTTTCTTT. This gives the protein CASSEIAGPTEAFF.